The T cell receptor (beta chain) under discussion was sequenced for a study of blood T cells in healthy people across ages. With each sample, at least 5.5 micrograms of total RNA were extracted. CDR1 MNHEY and CDR2 SMNVEV come from the germline V gene (reference sequence). The V gene lost 5 bases and the J gene lost 4 bases, with 14 bases spanning the gap. The CDR3 has 14 residues. The use of a sample-barcoded 5' primer and a J-beta primer mix characterized a second PCR of about 6 to 12 cycles. TCRdb re-called the 5' RACE reads through MiXCR, storing one row per CDR3 protein. The sample shows more than 1.4 million distinct CDR3 sequences, 42% of them seen only once.

The genes are TRBV27 and TRBJ1-1; D uncertain. This sequence originates from a woman aged 18-29 years in good health. The sequenced sample was blood. The CDR3 nucleotides read TGTGCCAGCAGTGCCGAAGGCTGGAGCACTGAAGCTTTCTTT. Translated: CASSAEGWSTEAFF.